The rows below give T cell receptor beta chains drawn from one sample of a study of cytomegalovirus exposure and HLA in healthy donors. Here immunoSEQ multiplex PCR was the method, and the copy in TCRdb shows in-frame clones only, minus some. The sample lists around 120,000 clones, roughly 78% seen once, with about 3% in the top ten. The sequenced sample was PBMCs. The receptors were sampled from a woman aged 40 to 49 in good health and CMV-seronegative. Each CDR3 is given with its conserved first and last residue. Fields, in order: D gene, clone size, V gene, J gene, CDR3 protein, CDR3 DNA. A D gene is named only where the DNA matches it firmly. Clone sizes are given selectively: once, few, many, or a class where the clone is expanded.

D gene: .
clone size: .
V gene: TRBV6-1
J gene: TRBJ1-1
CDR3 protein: CASRRIETEAFF
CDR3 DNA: TGTGCCAGCAGAAGAATTGAGACTGAAGCTTTCTTT

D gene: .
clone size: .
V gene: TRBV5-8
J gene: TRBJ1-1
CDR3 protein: CASSLEALMNTEAFF
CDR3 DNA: TGTGCCAGCAGCTTAGAAGCCCTTATGAACACTGAAGCTTTCTTT

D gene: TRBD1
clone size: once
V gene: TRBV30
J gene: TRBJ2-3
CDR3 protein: CAWGTGGGADTQYF
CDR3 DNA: TGTGCCTGGGGGACAGGGGGCGGCGCAGATACGCAGTATTTT

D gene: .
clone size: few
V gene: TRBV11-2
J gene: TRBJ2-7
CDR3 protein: CASSLAGQFSLYEQYF
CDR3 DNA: TGTGCCAGCAGCTTAGCCGGACAGTTCTCCCTCTACGAGCAGTACTTC

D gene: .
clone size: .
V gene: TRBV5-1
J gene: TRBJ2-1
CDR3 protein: CASSLGGGGEQFF
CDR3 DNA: TGCGCCAGCAGCTTGGGGGGGGGCGGTGAGCAGTTCTTC

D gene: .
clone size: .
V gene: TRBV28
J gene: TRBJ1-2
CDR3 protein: CASSLQGEDGYTF
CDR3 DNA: TGTGCCAGCAGTTTACAGGGCGAGGATGGCTACACCTTC

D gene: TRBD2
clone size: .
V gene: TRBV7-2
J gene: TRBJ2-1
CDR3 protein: CASSLRGLAGGNYNEQFF
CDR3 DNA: TGTGCCAGCAGCTTAAGGGGACTAGCGGGAGGAAACTACAATGAGCAGTTCTTC

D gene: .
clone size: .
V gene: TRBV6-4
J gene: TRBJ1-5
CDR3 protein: CASSDPTGSNF
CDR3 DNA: TGTGCCAGCAGTGACCCGACTGGTTCGAATTTT

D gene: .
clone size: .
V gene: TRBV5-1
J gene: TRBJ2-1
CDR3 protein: CASSLVRGYNEQFF
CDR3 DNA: TGCGCCAGCAGCTTGGTGCGGGGCTACAATGAGCAGTTCTTC

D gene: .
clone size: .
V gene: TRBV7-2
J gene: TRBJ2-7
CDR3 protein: CASSLALGRAYEQYF
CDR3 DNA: TGTGCCAGCAGCTTAGCGCTTGGTCGAGCCTACGAGCAGTACTTC

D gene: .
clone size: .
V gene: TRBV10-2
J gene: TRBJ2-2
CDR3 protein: CASRQASNTGELFF
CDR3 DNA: TGCGCCAGCAGACAGGCCTCCAACACCGGGGAGCTGTTTTTT

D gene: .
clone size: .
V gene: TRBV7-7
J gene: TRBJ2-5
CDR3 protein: CASSHGGAGETQYF
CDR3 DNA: TGTGCCAGCAGCCATGGGGGGGCGGGGGAGACCCAGTACTTC

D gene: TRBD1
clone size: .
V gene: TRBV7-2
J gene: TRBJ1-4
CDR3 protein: CASSLGDRGEKLFF
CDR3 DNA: TGTGCCAGCAGCTTAGGGGACAGGGGTGAAAAACTGTTTTTT

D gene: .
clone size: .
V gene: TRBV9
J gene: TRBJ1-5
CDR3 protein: CASSVGGGLYSNQPQHF
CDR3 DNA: TGTGCCAGCAGCGTAGGGGGGGGACTCTATAGCAATCAGCCCCAGCATTTT

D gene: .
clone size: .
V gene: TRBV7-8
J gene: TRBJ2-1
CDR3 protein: CASSLAGQREQFF
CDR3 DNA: TGTGCCAGCAGCTTAGCCGGACAGCGGGAGCAGTTCTTC

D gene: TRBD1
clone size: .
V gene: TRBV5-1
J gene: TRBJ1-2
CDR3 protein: CASSKSGTDISTNYGYTF
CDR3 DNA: TGCGCCAGCAGCAAATCCGGGACAGACATATCAACTAACTATGGCTACACCTTC

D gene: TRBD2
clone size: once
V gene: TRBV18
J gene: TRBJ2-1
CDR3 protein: CASSSTSGRPTPYNEQFF
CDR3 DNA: TGTGCCAGCTCATCGACTAGCGGGAGGCCGACCCCCTACAATGAGCAGTTCTTC

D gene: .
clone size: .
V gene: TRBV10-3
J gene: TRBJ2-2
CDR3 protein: CAISEIQDRYTGELFF
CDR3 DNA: TGTGCCATCAGTGAAATCCAGGACAGATACACCGGGGAGCTGTTTTTT

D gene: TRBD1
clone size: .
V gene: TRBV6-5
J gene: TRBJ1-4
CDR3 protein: CASSYSGQENEKLFF
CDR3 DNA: TGTGCCAGCAGTTACAGTGGACAGGAAAATGAAAAACTGTTTTTT

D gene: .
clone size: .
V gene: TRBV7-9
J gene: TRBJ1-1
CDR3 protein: CASSIRVGAGAPDTEAFF
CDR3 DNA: TGTGCCAGCAGCATTAGGGTAGGGGCAGGGGCCCCGGACACTGAAGCTTTCTTT

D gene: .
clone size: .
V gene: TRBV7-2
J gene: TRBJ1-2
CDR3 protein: CASSFVDYGYTF
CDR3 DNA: TGTGCCAGCAGCTTTGTAGACTATGGCTACACCTTC

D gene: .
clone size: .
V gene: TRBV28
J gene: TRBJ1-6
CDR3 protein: CASSVPTGVKSPLHF
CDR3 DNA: TGTGCCAGCAGTGTACCGACAGGTGTAAAGTCACCCCTCCACTTT

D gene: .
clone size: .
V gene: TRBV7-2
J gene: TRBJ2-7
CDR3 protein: CASSLVGWGDEQYF
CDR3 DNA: TGTGCCAGCAGCTTAGTGGGGTGGGGGGACGAGCAGTACTTC

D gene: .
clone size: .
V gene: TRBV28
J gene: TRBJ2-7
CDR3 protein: CASGPQGGSYEQYF
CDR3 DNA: TGTGCCAGCGGCCCCCAGGGGGGCTCCTACGAGCAGTACTTC

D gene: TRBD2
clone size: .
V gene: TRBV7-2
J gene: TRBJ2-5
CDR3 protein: CASSFNRGGQETQYF
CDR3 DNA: TGTGCCAGCAGCTTCAACCGGGGGGGCCAAGAGACCCAGTACTTC

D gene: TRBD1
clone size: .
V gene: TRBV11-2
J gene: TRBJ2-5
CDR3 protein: CASSLARDRGRGTQYF
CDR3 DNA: TGTGCCAGCAGCTTAGCCCGGGACAGGGGGAGAGGGACCCAGTACTTC

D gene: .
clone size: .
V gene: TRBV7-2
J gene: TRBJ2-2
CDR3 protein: CASSLRLANTGELFF
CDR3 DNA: TGTGCCAGCAGCCTGCGACTCGCGAACACCGGGGAGCTGTTTTTT

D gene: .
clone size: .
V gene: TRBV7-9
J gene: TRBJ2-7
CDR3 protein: CASSFEGTEQYF
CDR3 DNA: TGTGCCAGCAGCTTTGAGGGTACCGAGCAGTACTTC

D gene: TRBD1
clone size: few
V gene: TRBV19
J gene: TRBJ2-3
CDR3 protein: CASNWDRSTDTQYF
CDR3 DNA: TGTGCCAGTAATTGGGACAGGAGCACAGATACGCAGTATTTT

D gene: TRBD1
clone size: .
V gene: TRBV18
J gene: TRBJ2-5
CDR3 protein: CVSSPPPDRGQETQYF
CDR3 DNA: TGTGTCAGCTCACCACCACCGGACAGGGGGCAAGAGACCCAGTACTTC

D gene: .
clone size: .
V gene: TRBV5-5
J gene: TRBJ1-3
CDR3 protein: CASSLGRGNTIYF
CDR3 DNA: TGTGCCAGCTCCTTGGGGAGGGGAAACACCATATATTTT

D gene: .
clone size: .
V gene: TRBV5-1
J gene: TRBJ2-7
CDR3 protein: CASATGGAYEQYF
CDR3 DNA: TGCGCCAGCGCCACAGGGGGGGCCTACGAGCAGTACTTC

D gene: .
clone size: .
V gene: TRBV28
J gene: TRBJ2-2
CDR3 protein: CASSSRLVNYTGELFF
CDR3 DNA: TGTGCCAGCAGTTCCCGACTAGTGAATTACACCGGGGAGCTGTTTTTT

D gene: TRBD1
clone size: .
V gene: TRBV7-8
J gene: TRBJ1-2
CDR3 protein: CASSGQGVHYGYTF
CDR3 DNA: TGTGCCAGCAGCGGACAGGGGGTCCACTATGGCTACACCTTC

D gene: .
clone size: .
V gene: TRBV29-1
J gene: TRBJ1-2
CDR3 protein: CSVVQSPGANYGYTF
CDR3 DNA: TGCAGCGTTGTTCAGAGCCCCGGGGCTAACTATGGCTACACCTTC

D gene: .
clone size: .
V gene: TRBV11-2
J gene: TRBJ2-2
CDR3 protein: CASSSFRDTGELFF
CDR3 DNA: TGTGCCAGCAGCTCTTTCCGGGACACCGGGGAGCTGTTTTTT

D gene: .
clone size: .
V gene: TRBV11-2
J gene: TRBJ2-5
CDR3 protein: CASSLSSTGKETQYF
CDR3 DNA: TGTGCCAGCAGCTTATCTAGTACAGGGAAGGAGACCCAGTACTTC

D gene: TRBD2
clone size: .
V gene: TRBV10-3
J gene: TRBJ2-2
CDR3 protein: CAISTRGTSGGANTGELFF
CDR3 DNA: TGTGCCATCAGTACCCGAGGGACTAGCGGGGGGGCGAACACCGGGGAGCTGTTTTTT

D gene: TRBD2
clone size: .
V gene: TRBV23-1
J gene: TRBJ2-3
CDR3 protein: CATLAGDF
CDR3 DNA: TGCGCCACCCTCGCGGGGGACTTT

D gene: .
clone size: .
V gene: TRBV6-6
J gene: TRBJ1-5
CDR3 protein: CASSEAGNQPQHF
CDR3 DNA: TGTGCCAGCAGCGAGGCGGGCAATCAGCCCCAGCATTTT

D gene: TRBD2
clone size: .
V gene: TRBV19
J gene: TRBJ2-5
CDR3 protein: CATATSGSVGETQYF
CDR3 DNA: TGTGCCACCGCGACTAGCGGGAGCGTAGGAGAGACCCAGTACTTC

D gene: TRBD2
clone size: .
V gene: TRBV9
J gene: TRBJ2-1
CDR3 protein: CASSAGTSGRFGEQFF
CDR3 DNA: TGTGCCAGCAGCGCCGGGACTAGCGGTCGTTTCGGTGAGCAGTTCTTC

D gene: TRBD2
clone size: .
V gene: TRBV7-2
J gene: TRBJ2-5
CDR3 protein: CASSLARESGGDDF
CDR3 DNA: TGTGCCAGCAGCTTAGCGCGGGAGAGTGGAGGAGACGACTTC

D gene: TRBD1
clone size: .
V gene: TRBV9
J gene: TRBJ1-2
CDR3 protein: CASSALSTPGTGGAGYTF
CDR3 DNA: TGTGCCAGCAGCGCACTCTCCACACCAGGGACAGGGGGCGCCGGCTACACCTTC

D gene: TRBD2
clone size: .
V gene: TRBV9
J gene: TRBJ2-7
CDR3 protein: CASSVGGGPFYEQYF
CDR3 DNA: TGTGCCAGCAGCGTAGGGGGAGGGCCGTTCTACGAGCAGTACTTC